These 21 T cell receptor beta chains originate from one sample sequenced in a study of blood T cells in healthy people across ages. A second PCR, run for roughly 6 to 11 cycles, used a sample-barcoded 5' primer plus a J-beta primer mix. One entry per CDR3 protein results from TCRdb running MiXCR on the 5' RACE reads. The data show about 830,000 distinct CDR3 sequences, with 55% to 70% seen just once and 20% to 25% held by the top ten. The specimen was blood. The receptors stem from a young man in good health.

The table lists this clonotype with a few counts. V gene TRBV30 combines with J gene TRBJ2-7; D not resolved. The CDR3 has 12 amino acids. The ends were cut back, 3 bases at V and 7 bases at J, with 13 bases in the middle. Germline CDR1 reads GTSNPN; CDR2 reads SVGIG (reference sequence). The chain's CDR3 is CAWSRSVREQYF. CDR3 bases: TGTGCCTGGAGCCGCAGCGTGAGGGAGCAGTACTTC.

This clonotype was seen more than once but under ten times. The chain recombines TRBV4-3 with TRBJ2-7; 7 positions match TRBD2. V lost 0 bases and J lost 2; bases outside the gene matches: 1. The CDR3 covers 14 residues. Germline V CDR1 and CDR2: LGHNA, YSLEER. The CDR3 protein is CASSQEGGAYEQYF. The CDR3 DNA follows: TGCGCCAGCAGCCAAGAGGGGGGGGCCTACGAGCAGTACTTC.

V and J are TRBV29-1 and TRBJ2-7; no firm D call. The J call may be wrong; the DNA end is better matched by TRBJ2-4. CDR3 length: 12 residues. CDR1 is SQVTM and CDR2 is ANQGSEA in the germline V gene. CDR3 nucleotide sequence: TGCAGCGTTGAAGTAGGGCCGAACATTCAGTACTTC. The encoded protein is CSVEVGPNIQYF.

This clonotype was detected only a few times. The chain carries TRBV20-1 and TRBJ2-5, with D possibly matching TRBD2 (5 bases). Per the germline V gene, CDR1 is DFQATT and CDR2 is SNEGSKA (reference sequence). Trimming left V 1 base short and J 7 bases short, with 13 bases between. The CDR3 is made up of 13 amino acids. CDR3 DNA sequence: TGCAGTGCTAGAGCTTCGATAACTAGGACCCAGTACTTC. Translation gives CSARASITRTQYF.

This clonotype was found once. The rearrangement links TRBV11-2 to TRBJ2-2; D gene ambiguous. CDR1 is SGHAT, CDR2 FQNNGV, per germline. Deletions cut 5 bases from V and 6 bases from J, with 13 bases between. The CDR3 is made up of 14 amino acids. As DNA, the CDR3 is TGTGCCAGCAGCCTCAACCCCTCGGCCGGGGAGCTGTTTTTT. Translated: CASSLNPSAGELFF. Full variable domain (missing parts from reference TRBV11-2 and TRBJ2-2): EAGVAQSPRYKIIEKRQSVAFWCNPISGHATLYWYQQILGQGPKLLIQFQNNGVVDDSQLPKDRFSAERLKGVDSTLKIQPAKLEDSAVYLCASSLNPSAGELFFGEGSRLTVL.

This clonotype appeared once. The chain carries TRBV2 and TRBJ2-7; no clear D. V lost 6 bases to trimming and J lost 1 base, with 13 bases between them. This CDR3 spans 14 amino acids. CDR1 and CDR2 from the germline V gene are SNHLY and FYNNEI. CDR3 loop: CASRVNALSYEQYF. CDR3 bases: TGTGCCAGCAGAGTCAATGCCCTATCCTACGAGCAGTACTTC. Using reference TRBV2 and TRBJ2-7 for the parts outside the CDR3, the full variable domain is EPEVTQTPSHQVTQMGQEVILRCVPISNHLYFYWYRQILGQKVEFLVSFYNNEISEKSEIFDDQFSVERPDGSNFTLKIRSTKLEDSAMYFCASRVNALSYEQYFGPGTRLTVT.

This clonotype has only a few counts. This rearrangement joins TRBV7-8 to TRBJ1-1; D remains unclear. Per the germline V gene, CDR1 is SGHVS and CDR2 is FQNEAQ. There are 15 residues in the CDR3. V was pared by 2 bases and J by 6 bases, with 16 bases between. CDR3 protein: CASSLYPSPLPEAFF. The CDR3, as DNA: TGTGCCAGCAGCTTATACCCGTCCCCTTTGCCTGAAGCTTTCTTT.

As regards this clonotype: A junction end diverges from the germline sequence, so it may reflect a read error. The CDR3 reads CSAPRDIEEAQYF. In DNA, the CDR3 is TGCAGTGCTCCCCGGGACATAGAAGAGGCCCAGTACTTC. This sequence joins TRBV20-1 and TRBJ2-5; possibly TRBD1 for D (6 bases). Germline V gene sequence: CDR1 DFQATT, CDR2 SNEGSKA (reference sequence). The CDR3 extends over 13 amino acids.

The CDR3 sequence is CSVEKGTGGEKLFF. DNA of the CDR3: TGCAGCGTTGAAAAAGGGACAGGAGGTGAAAAACTGTTTTTT. The chain joins TRBV29-1 to TRBJ1-4, with 8 bases that match TRBD1. CDR3 length: 14 residues. Germline loops: CDR1 SQVTM, CDR2 ANQGSEA. V was pared by 2 bases and J by 7 bases, with 6 bases of the junction left unmatched.

This clonotype came up many times. This chain connects TRBV7-9 to TRBJ2-7; the D is unclear. This CDR3 has 13 residues. Per the germline V gene, CDR1 is SEHNR and CDR2 is FQNEAQ (reference sequence). The V end lost 5 bases, the J end lost 5 bases, and 13 bases lay between the germline ends. The CDR3 here is CASSARGPDEQYF. CDR3 DNA sequence: TGTGCCAGCAGCGCCCGTGGCCCCGACGAGCAGTACTTC.

This clonotype turned up a few times. The chain employs TRBV18 and TRBJ1-2, with D perhaps matching TRBD1 (6 bases). Germline CDR1 and CDR2: KGHSH and LQKENI. This CDR3 comprises 14 residues. V shed 3 bases and J shed 2 bases, with 10 bases lying between them. CDR3 coding DNA: TGTGCCAGCTCACCGAGCGGACAGAACTATGGCTACACCTTC. Translation: CASSPSGQNYGYTF.

V gene TRBV7-2 combines with J gene TRBJ2-5; possibly TRBD1 or TRBD2 for D (6 bases each). CDR1 is SGHTA and CDR2 is FQGNSA in the germline V gene. The CDR3 is 13 amino acids. V was shortened by 3 bases and J by 4 bases, with 9 bases between the two germline ends. The DNA for the CDR3 is TGTGCCAGCAGCTTTTGGGGGGCAGAGACCCAGTACTTC. This translates into CASSFWGAETQYF.

CDR3 protein: CASSLERVGEQFF. The DNA for the CDR3 is TGTGCCAGCAGTTTGGAAAGGGTAGGTGAGCAGTTCTTC. The V and J genes are TRBV27 and TRBJ2-1; D ambiguous. Germline CDR1 and CDR2: MNHEY and SMNVEV (reference sequence). Trimming removed 3 bases from V and 9 bases from J, with 12 bases in between. The CDR3 is made up of 13 amino acids.

The chain recombines TRBV18 with TRBJ2-7, with TRBD2 matching over 8 bases. The J call is uncertain, as TRBJ2-5 better fits the DNA end. The germline V gene has CDR1 KGHSH and CDR2 LQKENI. CDR3 size: 15 residues. The CDR3 DNA reads as TGTGCCAGCTCACCACCGGCGGGGGGCTTTGGGACCCAGTACTTC. This codes for CASSPPAGGFGTQYF.

V gene TRBV7-2 combines with J gene TRBJ1-3, with 7 bases lining up with TRBD1. The CDR3 has 16 residues. Trimming removed 4 bases from V and 2 bases from J; junction bases left unmatched: 8. Germline assignment: CDR1 SGHTA and CDR2 FQGNSA. The CDR3: CASSSRRGTAGNTIYF. The CDR3 nucleotides are TGTGCCAGCAGCTCCAGGAGAGGGACAGCTGGAAACACCATATATTTT.

The chain uses TRBV27 and TRBJ2-1, with D tentatively TRBD2 (5 bases). Trimming removed 8 bases from V and 0 bases from J, with 11 bases in between. This CDR3 comprises 14 residues. Germline CDR1 is MNHEY and CDR2 is SMNVEV (reference sequence). CDR3 in amino acids: CASGVGSSYNEQFF. In DNA, the CDR3 is TGTGCCAGCGGAGTAGGGAGCTCCTACAATGAGCAGTTCTTC.

The V gene is TRBV29-1, the J gene TRBJ2-1; TRBD2 agrees at 11 bases. CDR1 and CDR2 from the germline V gene are SQVTM and ANQGSEA. V trimming: 0 bases; J trimming: 10 bases; junction bases outside the gene matches: 11. The CDR3 consists of 16 residues. The CDR3 is CSVEDLLAGGPGEQFF. The CDR3, as DNA: TGCAGCGTTGAAGATTTATTAGCGGGAGGGCCGGGGGAGCAGTTCTTC.

This chain uses TRBV12-3 or TRBV12-4 with TRBJ2-7, with 8 bases identical to TRBD1. The ends lost 6 bases at V and 7 bases at J; junction bases unmatched: 8. The CDR3 extends over 13 amino acids. CDR3 sequence reads: CASRSDRGREQYF. The CDR3 DNA is TGTGCCAGCAGAAGCGACAGGGGAAGGGAGCAGTACTTC.

The chain employs TRBV6-5 and TRBJ1-2; 8 nucleotides agree with TRBD1. V lost 5 bases and J lost 10; bases outside the gene matches: 15. CDR3 length: 15 residues. The germline V gene has CDR1 MNHEY and CDR2 SVGAGI. The CDR3 DNA reads TGTGCCAGCAGTCCAGGGACAGGCCCCCGGCGAGACTACACCTTC. This codes for CASSPGTGPRRDYTF.

This clonotype was found once. The chain combines TRBV7-9 with TRBJ2-7; no clear D gene. Trimming removed 0 bases from V and 3 bases from J, with 9 bases in between. CDR1 is SEHNR, CDR2 FQNEAQ, per germline (reference sequence). This CDR3 is built from 14 residues. As DNA, the CDR3 is TGTGCCAGCAGCTTAGCAGGCCAAGACTACGAGCAGTACTTC. Protein product: CASSLAGQDYEQYF.

The chain joins TRBV6-5 to TRBJ2-1; TRBD2 might be the D (5 bases). V lost 6 bases and J lost 6, with 21 bases in between. Germline loops: CDR1 MNHEY, CDR2 SVGAGI. This CDR3 region has 16 residues. The CDR3 loop is CASRYMEDVYCNEQFF. CDR3 DNA: TGTGCCAGCAGATACATGGAGGACGTATACTGCAATGAGCAGTTCTTC.